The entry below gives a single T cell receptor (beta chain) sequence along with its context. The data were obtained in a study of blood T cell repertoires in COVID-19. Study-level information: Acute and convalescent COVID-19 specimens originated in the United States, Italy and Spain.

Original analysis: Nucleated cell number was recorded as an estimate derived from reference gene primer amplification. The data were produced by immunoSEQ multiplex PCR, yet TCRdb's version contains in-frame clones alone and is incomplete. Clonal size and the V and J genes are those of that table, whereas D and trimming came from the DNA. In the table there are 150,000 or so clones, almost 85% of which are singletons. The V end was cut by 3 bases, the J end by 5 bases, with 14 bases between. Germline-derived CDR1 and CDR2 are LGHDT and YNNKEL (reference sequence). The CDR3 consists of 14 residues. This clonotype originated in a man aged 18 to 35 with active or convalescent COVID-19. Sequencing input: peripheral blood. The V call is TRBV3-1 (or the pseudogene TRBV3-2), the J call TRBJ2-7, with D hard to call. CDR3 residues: CASSQMRSSDEQYF. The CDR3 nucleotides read TGTGCCAGCAGCCAGATGAGGTCTTCGGACGAGCAGTACTTC.